Each of the 16 T cell receptor beta chains below was sequenced from the same sample in a study of tissue T cells after allogeneic stem cell transplantation. The data were produced by immunoSEQ multiplex PCR, yet TCRdb's version contains in-frame clones alone and is incomplete. This table has about 48,000 clones, 65% to 85% appearing once. Material for sequencing was sorted cells pooled from one or two spleens. The origin of the receptors is a pool of C57BL/6 mice in good health.

Regarding this clone: Gene names and germline match the mouse. The CDR3 extends 1 residue past the end of the read, so its final part is completed from the germline J gene. Other DNA sequences in the sample encode the same CDR3. The chain is built from TRBV26 and TRBJ2-1; D not certain. Trimming removed 2 bases at V and 7 bases at J, with 0 bases between. Germline CDR1 and CDR2: KGHPV and FQNQEV (reference sequence). The CDR3 is 10 amino acids. The sequenced CDR3 bases are TGTGCCAGCAGTCTGGCTGAGCAGTTC. Protein: CASSLAEQF. In full, the CDR3 is CASSLAEQFF.

As regards this clone: Mouse names are used for the genes. The read terminates 1 residue ahead of where the CDR3 ends, so the germline J gene completes it. The chain combines TRBV13-2 with TRBJ1-2; D unresolved. This CDR3 is 12 amino acids long. Germline CDR1 reads NNHNN; CDR2 reads SYGAGS (reference sequence). Trimming shortened V by 5 bases and J by 0 bases, and 5 bases separated the two germline ends. Incomplete CDR3 DNA: TGTGCCAGCGGACAAGCAAACTCCGACTACACC. This translates into CASGQANSDYT. The whole CDR3 protein reads CASGQANSDYTF.

This clone was seen more than once but under ten times. The listed genes are named as in mouse. The CDR3 sequence: CASKQGRGNTLYF. CDR3 DNA, as far as it was read: TGTGCCAGCAAACAGGGGAGAGGAAATACGCTCTAT. The rearrangement uses TRBV13-3 and TRBJ1-3, with 7 nucleotides matching TRBD1. Read coverage stops 1 residue before the CDR3 terminus; the germline J gene supplies the remainder. The CDR3 is made up of 13 amino acids. Per the germline V gene, CDR1 is NNHDY and CDR2 is SYVADS. After removal of 6 bases from V and 4 bases from J, the junction contained 4 bases not matched to a gene.

Details on this clone: Any gene name here is a mouse gene name. The CDR3 is cut off 1 residue early in the read; its end comes from the germline J gene. This chain uses TRBV13-2 with TRBJ1-6; 10 bases align to TRBD1. TRBJ1-6 is noted as an ORF with a role that remains uncertain. With 4 bases clipped from V and 7 bases from J, the junction kept 5 bases outside the gene matches. Germline CDR1 reads NNHNN; CDR2 reads SYGAGS (reference sequence). CDR3 size: 15 residues. The CDR3 DNA, read in part, is TGTGCCAGCGGTCAGGGACAGGGGAGGAATTCGCCCCTCTAC. Its translation: CASGQGQGRNSPLY. The CDR3, in full, reads CASGQGQGRNSPLYF.

A word on this clone: Mouse gene names apply. The read is 1 residue too short to cover the CDR3 end, so that end is filled in from the germline J gene. V and J are TRBV13-2 and TRBJ2-3; TRBD2 matches at 10 bases. The CDR3 runs to 15 residues. Trimming took 2 bases from V and 2 from J; bases not matched to a gene: 2. In germline, CDR1 is NNHNN, CDR2 SYGAGS (reference sequence). The part of the CDR3 DNA that was read is TGTGCCAGCGGTGAGGGACTGGGGCTTGCAGAAACGCTGTAT. Amino acids: CASGEGLGLAETLY. The full-length CDR3 reads as CASGEGLGLAETLYF.

A note on this clone: Gene names follow the mouse nomenclature. The CDR3 loop reads CASSQGDSSGNTLYF. Partial CDR3 DNA: TGTGCCAGCAGCCAAGGGGACAGTTCTGGAAATACGCTCTAT. The chain joins TRBV5 to TRBJ1-3, with TRBD1 matching 7 bases. The observed sequence ends 1 residue before the CDR3 terminus, with the missing tail filled in from the germline J gene. The ends lost 1 base at V and 0 bases at J; junction bases unmatched: 0. There are 15 residues in the CDR3. The germline gives CDR1 LGHNA, CDR2 YNLKQL (reference sequence).

This clone appeared a single time. Gene labels here are mouse ones. The read ends 1 residue early relative to the CDR3; the germline J gene fills the gap. The rearrangement joins TRBV13-1 to TRBJ2-5, with D hard to call. The CDR3 loop spans 15 amino acids. The germline V gene has CDR1 NSHNY and CDR2 SYGAGN. V was pared by 0 bases and J by 0 bases, with 8 bases between. Partial CDR3 DNA: TGTGCCAGCAGTGATGTATGGATTAACCAAGACACCCAGTAC. Protein product: CASSDVWINQDTQY. The whole CDR3 region reads CASSDVWINQDTQYF.

About this clone: Genes and germline are mouse. The read ends 1 residue before the CDR3 terminus; that terminus is restored from the germline J gene. V is TRBV1 and J is TRBJ2-7; D tentatively fits TRBD1 or TRBD2 (5 bases each). V was pared by 0 bases and J by 7 bases, with 13 bases between. The CDR3 consists of 14 residues. Germline CDR1 is NSQYPW and CDR2 is LRSPGD (reference sequence). CDR3 DNA (partial): TGCACCTGCAGTGCAGAGGACGGGGCAGGCGAACAGTAC. Encoded protein: CTCSAEDGAGEQY. Given in full, the CDR3 is CTCSAEDGAGEQYF.

Concerning this clone itself: Genes here carry mouse names. Read data end 1 residue before the CDR3 end; the end is taken from the germline J gene. The chain is built from TRBV29 and TRBJ1-2; 10 nucleotides line up with TRBD1. J was trimmed by 2 bases and V by 5 bases; bases with no gene match: 5. This CDR3 has 15 amino acids. Germline lookup yields CDR1 MSHET and CDR2 SYDVDS. CDR3 bases read: TGTGCTAGCAGTGCTCCGGGACAGGGGAACTCCGACTACACC. It specifies CASSAPGQGNSDYT. The entire CDR3 protein reads CASSAPGQGNSDYTF.

Concerning this clone itself: Gene names refer to mouse genes. The sequenced part of the CDR3 DNA is TGTGCCAGCAGCCAAGAGGCAGGGGGAAACTCCGACTACACC. Protein: CASSQEAGGNSDYT. The full CDR3 protein reads CASSQEAGGNSDYTF. The V call is TRBV2, the J call TRBJ1-2; 7 bases agree with TRBD1. The read terminates 1 residue ahead of where the CDR3 ends, so the germline J gene completes it. Germline CDR1 LGHNA, CDR2 YSYQKL. The CDR3 sequence is 15 residues long. The junction had 2 bases not matched to a gene; V was cut back by 0 bases and J by 1 base. The full variable domain, in which reference TRBV2 and TRBJ1-2 provide the parts outside the CDR3, is DPKIIQKPKYLVAVTGSEKILICEQYLGHNAMYWYRQSAKKPLEFMFSYSYQKLMDNQTASSRFQPQSSKKNHLDLQITALKPDDSATYFCASSQEAGGNSDYTFGSGTRLLVI.

With respect to this clone: The germline and genes are mouse ones. The read falls 1 residue short of the CDR3 end, and the missing part is taken from the germline J gene. This chain uses TRBV16 with TRBJ2-3, with a possible D match to TRBD1 (5 bases). The V and J ends lost 0 bases and 6 bases respectively, with 7 bases between them. Germline-derived CDR1 and CDR2 are SGHSA and FRNQAP. This CDR3 region has 13 residues. The CDR3 here is CASSLEGVETLYF. CDR3 DNA (partial): TGTGCAAGCAGCTTAGAAGGGGTTGAAACGCTGTAT.

In the case of this clone: Gene names refer to mouse genes. The CDR3 sequence: CASSEGQERLFF. CDR3 DNA (partial): TGTGCCAGCAGTGAGGGACAAGAAAGATTATTT. This rearrangement joins TRBV13-1 to TRBJ1-4, with D possibly matching TRBD1 (6 bases). The CDR3 goes on 1 residue after the read ends, and that part is filled in from the germline J gene. This CDR3 contains 12 residues. V lost 2 bases, J lost 8 bases, and 7 bases lay in between. In germline, CDR1 is NSHNY, CDR2 SYGAGN.

Points on this clone: Each gene name is a mouse one. Incomplete CDR3 DNA: TGTGCCAGCAGTGATACGGGGTTCCAAGACACCCAGTAC. Its translation is CASSDTGFQDTQY. The CDR3 as a whole reads CASSDTGFQDTQYF. V gene TRBV13-1 combines with J gene TRBJ2-5, with D uncertain. From the germline J gene comes the end of the CDR3, since the read stops 1 residue before it. The length of the CDR3 is 14 residues. Germline V gives CDR1 NSHNY, CDR2 SYGAGN. The V end was cut by 1 base, the J end by 2 bases, with 8 bases between.

As regards this clone: Gene names refer to mouse genes. The CDR3 end falls 1 residue outside the read, so it is completed with the germline J gene. The rearrangement uses TRBV13-2 and TRBJ1-1; 9 bases agree with TRBD1. CDR1 is NNHNN, CDR2 SYGAGS, per germline (reference sequence). V gave up 3 bases and J gave up 11 bases; unmatched junction bases: 5. This CDR3 spans 12 amino acids. The CDR3 DNA, read in part, is TGTGCCAGCGGTGCTCGGACAGGGGTCGTCTTC. Its translation: CASGARTGVVF. The full CDR3 protein is CASGARTGVVFF.

Note on this clone: The listed genes are named as in mouse. Read sequence stops 1 residue before the CDR3 end, and the germline J gene provides the missing end. J is TRBJ2-3 and V is TRBV16; D remains ambiguous. Looked up from germline, CDR1 is SGHSA and CDR2 is FRNQAP. The CDR3 is 14 amino acids. The V end was cut by 5 bases, the J end by 0 bases, with 9 bases between. CDR3: CASSPGISAETLYF. The sequenced part of the CDR3 DNA is TGTGCAAGCAGCCCCGGGATTAGTGCAGAAACGCTGTAT.

As regards this clone: Genes and germline come from the mouse. Coverage ceases 1 residue before the CDR3 finishes, and the germline J gene fills in the end. Other DNA sequences within the sample encode an identical CDR3. V usage is TRBV5 and J usage is TRBJ2-4; 9 nucleotides line up with TRBD2. The V and J ends lost 0 bases and 3 bases, in that order; junction bases with no gene match: 1. The CDR3 has 15 amino acids. The germline V gene has CDR1 LGHNA and CDR2 YNLKQL (reference sequence). Here the CDR3 reads CASSQDWGGQNTLYF. The sequenced CDR3 bases are TGTGCCAGCAGCCAAGACTGGGGGGGGCAAAACACCTTGTAC.